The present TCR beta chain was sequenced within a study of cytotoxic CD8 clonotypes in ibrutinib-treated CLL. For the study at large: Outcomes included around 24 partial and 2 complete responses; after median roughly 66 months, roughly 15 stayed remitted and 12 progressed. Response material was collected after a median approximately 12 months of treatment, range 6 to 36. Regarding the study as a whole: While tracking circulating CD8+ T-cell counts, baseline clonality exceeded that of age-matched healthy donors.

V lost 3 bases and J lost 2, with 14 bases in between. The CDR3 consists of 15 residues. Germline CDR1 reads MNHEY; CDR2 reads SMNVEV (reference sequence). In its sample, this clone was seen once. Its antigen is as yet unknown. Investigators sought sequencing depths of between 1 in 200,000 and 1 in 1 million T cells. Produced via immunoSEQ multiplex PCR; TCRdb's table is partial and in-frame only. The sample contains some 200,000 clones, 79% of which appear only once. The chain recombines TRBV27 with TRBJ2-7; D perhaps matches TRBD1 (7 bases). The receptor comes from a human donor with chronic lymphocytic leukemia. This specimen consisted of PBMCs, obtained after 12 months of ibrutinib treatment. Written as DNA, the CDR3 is TGTGCCAGCAGTTTGGCAGGGGGGCTGACCTACGAGCAGTACTTC. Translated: CASSLAGGLTYEQYF.